Listed below are T cell receptor beta chains from one sample, sequenced in a study of blood T cell repertoires in COVID-19. Data came from immunoSEQ multiplex PCR; TCRdb stores just in-frame clones and leaves some out. The repertoire holds 200,000 to 300,000 clones, with more than 65% as singletons. The sample taken for sequencing was peripheral blood. These receptors came from a man in his forties who had recovered from COVID-19. Both conserved end residues are part of each CDR3. The order of the fields is clone size, V gene, D gene, J gene, CDR3 protein, CDR3 DNA. D genes are given only for firm matches. Expanded clones get a size class; other rows say once, few or many, or leave the size out.

-	TRBV4-2	TRBD1	TRBJ1-4	CASSQAQGVFEKLFF	TGTGCCAGCAGCCAAGCACAGGGGGTATTTGAAAAACTGTTTTTT
-	TRBV29-1	-	TRBJ2-7	CSVETGQLESYEQYF	TGCAGCGTTGAGACCGGACAGCTTGAATCCTACGAGCAGTACTTC
-	TRBV10-1	-	TRBJ1-2	CASSDGYGYTF	TGCGCCAGCAGTGACGGCTATGGCTACACCTTC
-	TRBV7-2	-	TRBJ1-6	CASSPPGSDSPLHF	TGTGCCAGCAGCCCCCCCGGGTCCGATTCACCCCTCCACTTT
-	TRBV5-4	-	TRBJ2-7	CASSLKTTPVNEQYF	TGTGCCAGCAGCCTGAAGACTACACCGGTAAACGAGCAGTACTTC
-	TRBV28	-	TRBJ2-7	CATFDRPLGEQYF	TGTGCCACCTTCGACAGGCCCCTGGGCGAGCAGTACTTC
-	TRBV5-1	TRBD1	TRBJ1-4	CASSLVRTGTEKLFF	TGCGCCAGCAGCTTGGTAAGGACAGGGACCGAAAAACTGTTTTTT
-	TRBV4-3	TRBD1	TRBJ2-5	CASSQRQGGETQYF	TGCGCCAGCAGCCAAAGACAGGGGGGAGAGACCCAGTACTTC
-	TRBV5-5	TRBD2	TRBJ2-1	CASSLDGRSGNEQFF	TGTGCCAGCAGCTTGGACGGGAGGTCCGGCAATGAGCAGTTCTTC
-	TRBV3-1/TRBV3-2	TRBD1	TRBJ2-4	CASSLLGQGKNIQYF	TGTGCCAGCAGCCTACTGGGACAGGGCAAAAACATTCAGTACTTC
-	TRBV19	TRBD2	TRBJ2-5	CASAPSGGQETQYF	TGTGCCAGTGCACCCTCGGGGGGGCAAGAGACCCAGTACTTC
-	TRBV3-1/TRBV3-2	-	TRBJ2-3	CASSPLTTDTQYF	TGTGCCAGCAGCCCGCTAACCACGGATACGCAGTATTTT
-	TRBV5-1	-	TRBJ2-7	CASSPIQAPYEQYF	TGCGCCAGCAGCCCCATACAGGCTCCCTACGAGCAGTACTTC
-	TRBV30	-	TRBJ2-1	CAWSKGQSYNEQFF	TGTGCCTGGAGTAAAGGACAGTCCTACAATGAGCAGTTCTTC
-	TRBV25-1	TRBD1	TRBJ2-7	CASSGGGVYEQYF	TGTGCCAGCAGTGGAGGGGGCGTGTACGAGCAGTACTTC
-	TRBV7-2	TRBD1	TRBJ2-2	CASSMRTGFTGELFF	TGTGCCAGCAGCATGAGGACAGGGTTTACCGGGGAGCTGTTTTTT
-	TRBV24-1	TRBD2	TRBJ2-1	CATAKPKLAGLSYNEQFF	TGTGCCACCGCCAAACCAAAACTAGCGGGGCTATCCTACAATGAGCAGTTCTTC
-	TRBV5-1	TRBD2	TRBJ2-3	CASTGTSGGQSQYF	TGCGCCAGCACGGGAACTAGCGGGGGGCAGTCGCAGTATTTT
-	TRBV5-8	-	TRBJ1-5	CASSLALGAHSNQPQHF	TGTGCCAGCAGCTTGGCTCTGGGGGCTCATAGCAATCAGCCCCAGCATTTT
-	TRBV9	TRBD2	TRBJ2-5	CASSVSSGRPSRGETQYF	TGTGCCAGCAGCGTCAGTAGCGGGAGGCCGTCCCGGGGGGAGACCCAGTACTTC
-	TRBV12-5	TRBD1	TRBJ2-2	CASGLRQGDNTGELFF	TGTGCTAGTGGTTTGAGGCAGGGGGATAACACCGGGGAGCTGTTTTTT
-	TRBV19	TRBD2	TRBJ2-7	CASSPRAGVTYEQYF	TGTGCCAGTAGCCCTAGGGCGGGAGTAACCTACGAGCAGTACTTC
-	TRBV10-3	-	TRBJ2-3	CAISESTGTSGLADTQYF	TGTGCCATCAGTGAGTCGACTGGGACATCGGGGTTAGCAGATACGCAGTATTTT
-	TRBV30	TRBD1	TRBJ1-1	CAWTGQMNTEAFF	TGTGCCTGGACGGGACAGATGAACACTGAAGCTTTCTTT
-	TRBV9	TRBD1	TRBJ2-1	CASSLGSRDSGEQFF	TGTGCCAGCAGTCTAGGGTCCAGGGACAGTGGTGAGCAGTTCTTC
-	TRBV30	TRBD1	TRBJ2-3	CAWTGGADTQYF	TGTGCCTGGACAGGGGGCGCAGATACGCAGTATTTT
-	TRBV16	-	TRBJ2-5	CASSPGTQETQYF	TGTGCCAGCAGCCCGGGAACCCAAGAGACCCAGTACTTC
-	TRBV29-1	TRBD1	TRBJ2-3	CSVEGDRGTDTQYF	TGCAGCGTTGAAGGGGACAGGGGCACAGATACGCAGTATTTT
-	TRBV2	TRBD1	TRBJ1-2	CASRPGQGGYTF	TGTGCCAGCAGACCCGGACAGGGGGGCTACACCTTC
-	TRBV11-3	TRBD2	TRBJ2-1	CASSHLPRTSGGPYNEQFF	TGTGCCAGCAGCCACCTTCCCCGGACTAGCGGGGGGCCGTACAATGAGCAGTTCTTC
-	TRBV25-1	TRBD1	TRBJ1-1	CASSPVQGARTEAFF	TGTGCCAGCAGTCCGGTCCAGGGGGCAAGGACTGAAGCTTTCTTT
-	TRBV5-4	TRBD1	TRBJ1-4	CASSSKQGGNEKLFF	TGTGCCAGCAGCTCTAAACAGGGGGGCAATGAAAAACTGTTTTTT
-	TRBV7-8	TRBD1	TRBJ1-5	CASSITGGSQHF	TGTGCCAGCAGCATTACAGGGGGGTCCCAGCATTTT
-	TRBV10-1	-	TRBJ2-7	CASSGLGYEQYF	TGCGCCAGCAGTGGACTAGGGTACGAGCAGTACTTC
-	TRBV6-2/TRBV6-3	-	TRBJ1-5	CASTPPGDSNQPQHF	TGTGCCAGCACCCCCCCAGGGGATAGCAATCAGCCCCAGCATTTT
-	TRBV12-3/TRBV12-4	TRBD1	TRBJ1-2	CASSPDRGGYTF	TGTGCCAGCAGCCCGGACAGGGGCGGCTACACCTTC
-	TRBV2	-	TRBJ2-1	CASKIWGGPGNEQFF	TGTGCCAGCAAAATATGGGGGGGCCCGGGCAATGAGCAGTTCTTC
-	TRBV19	-	TRBJ1-2	CASSFGSERGYTF	TGTGCCAGTAGTTTCGGGAGCGAGCGTGGCTACACCTTC
few	TRBV5-1	-	TRBJ1-1	CASSEVNTEAFF	TGCGCCAGCAGCGAGGTAAACACTGAAGCTTTCTTT
many	TRBV3-1/TRBV3-2	-	TRBJ1-4	CASSQDLGGSGEKLFF	TGTGCCAGCAGCCAAGATCTGGGAGGTTCTGGAGAAAAACTGTTTTTT
-	TRBV7-8	TRBD1	TRBJ1-2	CASSQGRGQRGYTF	TGTGCCAGCAGCCAGGGCAGGGGGCAACGTGGCTACACCTTC
-	TRBV6-5	-	TRBJ1-2	CASSKRGVYGYTF	TGTGCCAGCAGTAAAAGGGGCGTCTATGGCTACACCTTC
-	TRBV18	TRBD1	TRBJ1-1	CASSPSNRGDEAFF	TGTGCCAGCTCACCGTCGAACAGGGGGGATGAAGCTTTCTTT
-	TRBV6-1	-	TRBJ1-6	CASSERSSYNSPLHF	TGTGCCAGCAGTGAGCGGAGCTCCTATAATTCACCCCTCCACTTT
-	TRBV5-6	-	TRBJ1-1	CASAWGENTEAFF	TGTGCCAGCGCCTGGGGGGAGAACACTGAAGCTTTCTTT
-	TRBV9	TRBD1	TRBJ1-2	CASSPDRGTNYGYTF	TGTGCCAGCAGCCCAGACAGGGGGACTAACTATGGCTACACCTTC
-	TRBV10-3	-	TRBJ2-3	CAISDRGAGDTQYF	TGTGCCATCAGTGACCGGGGGGCGGGAGATACGCAGTATTTT
-	TRBV19	-	TRBJ2-7	CASSIGQRATYEQYF	TGTGCCAGTAGTATCGGACAGAGGGCCACCTACGAGCAGTACTTC
-	TRBV29-1	TRBD1	TRBJ2-6	CSVHRDRSSGANVLTF	TGCAGCGTTCACCGGGACAGGAGCTCTGGGGCCAACGTCCTGACTTTC
-	TRBV21-1	-	TRBJ2-5	CASRSRGAGQETQYF	TGTGCCAGCAGATCCAGGGGAGCGGGACAAGAGACCCAGTACTTC
-	TRBV20-1	-	TRBJ2-7	CSASSTENSYEQYF	TGCAGTGCTAGTTCGACAGAAAATTCCTACGAGCAGTACTTC
-	TRBV13	-	TRBJ2-7	CASSPPPGHRYF	TGTGCCAGCAGCCCACCTCCGGGACACAGGTACTTC
-	TRBV6-5	-	TRBJ1-4	CASREVANEKLFF	TGTGCCAGCAGAGAGGTAGCTAATGAAAAACTGTTTTTT
-	TRBV7-2	-	TRBJ2-7	CASSLAWDLTYEQYF	TGTGCCAGCAGCTTAGCCTGGGACTTAACCTACGAGCAGTACTTC
-	TRBV11-2	TRBD1	TRBJ2-7	CASSLATGQGVSSYEQYF	TGTGCCAGCAGCTTGGCTACCGGACAGGGCGTAAGCTCCTACGAGCAGTACTTC
-	TRBV20-1	-	TRBJ1-1	CSASGNTEAFF	TGCAGTGCCAGCGGGAACACTGAAGCTTTCTTT
-	TRBV5-8	-	TRBJ1-4	CASSLFVGTWARNEKLFF	TGTGCCAGCAGCTTGTTCGTTGGTACGTGGGCCCGAAATGAAAAACTGTTTTTT
-	TRBV7-2	-	TRBJ2-7	CASRGGHYEQYF	TGTGCCAGCAGGGGCGGACACTACGAGCAGTACTTC